This T cell receptor (beta chain) was recovered during a study of technical replicates of blood from a few donors. The table came from immunoSEQ multiplex PCR; TCRdb's copy has only in-frame clones and leaves some out. The sample carries 7,500 or so clones, almost 97% recorded once. V was pared by 5 bases and J by 8 bases, with 11 bases between. CDR1 is SGHRS and CDR2 is YFSETQ in the germline V gene. The CDR3 has 12 amino acids. The sequence was collected from a human donor in good health. The sequencing input was PBMCs. V gene TRBV5-1 combines with J gene TRBJ2-1, with a possible D match to TRBD2 (6 bases). This CDR3 is CASRGGYDEQFF. CDR3 in DNA: TGCGCCAGCAGAGGAGGGTACGATGAGCAGTTCTTC.